This T cell receptor (beta chain) was recorded in a study of cytomegalovirus exposure and HLA in healthy donors. This clone appeared once. Antigen specificity is unknown. Primers: 60 Vbeta forward and 13 Jbeta reverse. Sequenced by immunoSEQ multiplex PCR; TCRdb stores in-frame clones only, minus some. The sample yields approximately 190,000 clones, 81% seen once. Findings and caveats of the study: Being productive about 87% or about 30% of the time was typical of most TCR beta V segments in an earlier analysis. Despite most TCR sequences being rare, some public TCRs occurred in many donors.

Trimming shortened V by 7 bases and J by 4 bases, and 23 bases separated the two germline ends. The CDR3 totals 18 residues. Germline V CDR1 and CDR2: LGHNT, FRNRAP. This TCR derives from a man aged 40-55 years in good health and CMV-seropositive. Sequencing was performed on PBMCs. The chain couples TRBV12-5 to TRBJ2-6, with D tentatively TRBD2 (7 bases). The CDR3 loop is CASDAGGANLGGANVLTF. CDR3 coding DNA: TGTGCTAGTGATGCTGGGGGGGCCAATTTAGGCGGGGCCAACGTCCTGACTTTC.